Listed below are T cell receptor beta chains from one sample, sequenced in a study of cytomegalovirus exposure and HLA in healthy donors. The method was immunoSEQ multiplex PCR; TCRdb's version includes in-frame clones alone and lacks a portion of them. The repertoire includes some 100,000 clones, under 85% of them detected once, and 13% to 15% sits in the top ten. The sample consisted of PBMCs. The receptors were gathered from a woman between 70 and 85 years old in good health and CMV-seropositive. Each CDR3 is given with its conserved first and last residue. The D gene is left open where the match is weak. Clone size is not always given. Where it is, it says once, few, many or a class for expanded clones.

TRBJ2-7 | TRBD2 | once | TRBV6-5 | CASKLAGARYEQYF | TGTGCCAGCAAGCTAGCGGGAGCGAGGTACGAGCAGTACTTC
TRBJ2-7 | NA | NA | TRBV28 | CASSSPSTGPQLYEQYF | TGTGCCAGCAGTTCACCTTCGACAGGTCCCCAACTCTACGAGCAGTACTTC
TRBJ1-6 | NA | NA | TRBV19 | CASSNGGFNSPLHF | TGTGCCAGTAGCAACGGGGGATTTAATTCACCCCTCCACTTT
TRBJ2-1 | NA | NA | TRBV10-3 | CAIRRLGSAGNEQFF | TGTGCCATCAGGCGTTTAGGGAGCGCGGGCAATGAGCAGTTCTTC
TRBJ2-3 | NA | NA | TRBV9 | CASSGNWDTQYF | TGTGCCAGCAGCGGAAACTGGGATACGCAGTATTTT
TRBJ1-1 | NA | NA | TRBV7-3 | CASSKGGNTEAFF | TGTGCCAGCAGCAAAGGGGGAAACACTGAAGCTTTCTTT
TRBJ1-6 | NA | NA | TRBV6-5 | CASRADTDNSPLHF | TGTGCCAGCAGGGCCGACACTGATAATTCACCCCTCCACTTT
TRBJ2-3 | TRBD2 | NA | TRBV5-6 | CASSIISGRSTDTQYF | TGTGCCAGCAGCATCATTAGCGGGAGAAGCACAGATACGCAGTATTTT
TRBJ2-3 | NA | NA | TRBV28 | CASRPGGPDTQYF | TGTGCCAGCAGGCCCGGAGGGCCCGATACGCAGTATTTT
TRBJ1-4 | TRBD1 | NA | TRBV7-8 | CASSPTGGDEKLFF | TGTGCCAGCAGCCCAACAGGGGGCGATGAAAAACTGTTTTTT
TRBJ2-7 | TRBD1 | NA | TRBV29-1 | CSVDRRQGSSYEQYF | TGCAGCGTTGACCGCAGACAGGGGAGCTCCTACGAGCAGTACTTC
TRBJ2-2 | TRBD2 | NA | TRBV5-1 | CASSLAGGTSNTGELFF | TGCGCCAGCAGCTTGGCCGGGGGGACGTCGAACACCGGGGAGCTGTTTTTT
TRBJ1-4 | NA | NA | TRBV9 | CASAALSNSDEKLFF | TGTGCCAGCGCCGCTTTGTCCAACAGTGATGAAAAACTGTTTTTT
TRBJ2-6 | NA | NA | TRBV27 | CASSFLVGANVLTF | TGTGCCAGCAGTTTTCTTGTAGGGGCCAACGTCCTGACTTTC
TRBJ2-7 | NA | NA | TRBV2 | CASSVVYEQYF | TGTGCCAGCAGTGTAGTCTACGAGCAGTACTTC
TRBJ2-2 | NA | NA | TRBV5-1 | CASSLVQGADTGELFF | TGCGCCAGCAGCTTGGTTCAAGGGGCTGACACCGGGGAGCTGTTTTTT
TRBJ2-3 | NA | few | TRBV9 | CASSVGQTGTDTQYF | TGTGCCAGCAGCGTGGGACAAACCGGCACAGATACGCAGTATTTT
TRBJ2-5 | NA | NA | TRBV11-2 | CASSFAGYQETQYF | TGTGCCAGCAGCTTCGCAGGGTATCAAGAGACCCAGTACTTC
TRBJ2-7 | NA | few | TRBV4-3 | CASGAAGGREQYF | TGCGCCAGCGGGGCGGCTGGTGGGAGGGAGCAGTACTTC
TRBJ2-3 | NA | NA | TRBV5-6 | CASSSDGDKQQADTQYF | TGTGCCAGCAGCTCGGATGGTGACAAACAGCAGGCAGATACGCAGTATTTT
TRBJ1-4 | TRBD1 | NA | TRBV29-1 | CSATGADHEKLFF | TGCAGCGCAACAGGGGCGGATCATGAAAAACTGTTTTTT
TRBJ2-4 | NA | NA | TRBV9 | CASSAQGSKNIQYF | TGTGCCAGCAGCGCTCAGGGCTCCAAAAACATTCAGTACTTC
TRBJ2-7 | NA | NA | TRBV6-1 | CASTGEYEQYF | TGTGCCAGCACGGGGGAATACGAGCAGTACTTC
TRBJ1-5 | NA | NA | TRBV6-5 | CASKEVVFSNQPQHF | TGTGCCAGCAAAGAGGTGGTATTTAGCAATCAGCCCCAGCATTTT
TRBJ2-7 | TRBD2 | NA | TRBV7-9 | CASSSRTSGSSYEQYF | TGTGCCAGCAGCTCCCGGACTAGCGGGAGCTCCTACGAGCAGTACTTC
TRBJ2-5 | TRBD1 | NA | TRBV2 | CASGPDRGWETQYF | TGTGCCAGCGGGCCGGACAGGGGGTGGGAGACCCAGTACTTC
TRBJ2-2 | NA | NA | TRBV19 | CASSIAAGTGELFF | TGTGCCAGTAGTATAGCGGCAGGGACCGGGGAGCTGTTTTTT
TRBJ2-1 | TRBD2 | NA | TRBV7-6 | CASSVIKTSGSYASSYNEQFF | TGTGCCAGCAGCGTTATTAAGACTAGCGGGAGCTACGCTAGCTCCTACAATGAGCAGTTCTTC
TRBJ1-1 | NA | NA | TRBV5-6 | CASSLQQVNTEAFF | TGTGCCAGCAGCTTGCAACAGGTGAACACTGAAGCTTTCTTT
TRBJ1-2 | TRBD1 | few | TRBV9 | CASSVEITGGNYGYTF | TGTGCCAGCAGCGTAGAAATTACAGGGGGCAACTATGGCTACACCTTC
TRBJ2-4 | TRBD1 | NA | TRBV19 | CASSMRTGARGTKNIQYF | TGTGCCAGTAGTATGAGGACAGGGGCCCGGGGAACCAAAAACATTCAGTACTTC
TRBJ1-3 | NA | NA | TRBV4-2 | CASSQPPGTTGNTIYF | TGTGCCAGCAGCCAACCGCCCGGGACAACTGGAAACACCATATATTTT